This is a list of T cell receptor beta chains from one sample in a study of cytomegalovirus exposure and HLA in healthy donors. The protocol was immunoSEQ multiplex PCR, while the TCRdb copy is restricted to in-frame clones and leaves out a portion. The data contain under 95,000 clones, less than 80% of them seen just once; the ten biggest clones take up about an eighth. Material: PBMCs. All receptors come from a woman in her forties in good health and CMV-seropositive. Each CDR3 is given with its conserved first and last residue.

j_call,v_call,cdr3_aa
TRBJ1-4,TRBV2,CASSDGQNNEKLFF
TRBJ1-3,TRBV7-3,CASSLTGGSGNTIYF
TRBJ1-2,TRBV5-6,CASSLRDREGYGYTF
TRBJ2-1,TRBV4-1,CASRQGLAGSNEQFF
TRBJ2-7,TRBV25-1,CASRETGGFHEQYF
TRBJ2-3,TRBV5-4,CASHTTMSSGAGTQYF
TRBJ1-4,TRBV19,CASSIGQGGSKLFF
TRBJ1-5,TRBV18,CASSVQGDQPQHF
TRBJ1-6,TRBV10-3,CAISEGLSVSPLHF
TRBJ2-1,TRBV19,CASRFMGDEQFF
TRBJ2-2,TRBV5-1,CASSGVLAGNTGELFF